The rows below give T cell receptor beta chains drawn from one sample of a study of blood T cells in healthy people across ages. One entry per CDR3 protein results from TCRdb running MiXCR on the 5' RACE reads. This table holds about 1 million distinct CDR3 sequences, 40% to 55% found once. Sequenced input: blood. These receptors were obtained from a woman aged 55 to 70 in good health. The CDR3 runs from the conserved cysteine through the conserved F or W. A D gene is named only where the DNA matches it firmly. Only part of the rows carry a size: once, few, many, or a class if the clone is expanded.

CSALYYNEQFF TGCAGCGCCCTTTATTACAATGAGCAGTTCTTC TRBV29-1 - TRBJ2-1 -
CASSLPVEDGYTF TGTGCCAGCAGCCTTCCGGTAGAGGATGGCTACACCTTC TRBV7-2 - TRBJ1-2 many
CASSFPGGRDTQYF TGTGCCAGCAGCTTCCCCGGAGGACGTGATACGCAGTATTTT TRBV11-2 - TRBJ2-3 -
CASSAGRGDTQYF TGCGCCAGCAGCGCCGGACGGGGTGATACGCAGTATTTT TRBV5-1 - TRBJ2-3 -
CASSLRLAGQQFF TGTGCCAGCAGCCTTAGACTAGCGGGGCAGCAGTTCTTC TRBV27 TRBD2 TRBJ2-1 -
CATGQSEQYF TGTGCCACGGGCCAAAGCGAGCAGTACTTC TRBV7-8 - TRBJ2-7 -
CASSLLQNPVGPSEQYF TGTGCCAGCAGCTTGTTACAGAATCCAGTGGGGCCTTCCGAGCAGTACTTC TRBV5-5 - TRBJ2-7 few
CASSFVTGGSVRRLRETQYF TGTGCCAGCAGCTTTGTGACGGGAGGGAGTGTAAGGCGGCTGAGAGAGACCCAGTACTTC TRBV7-9 TRBD2 TRBJ2-5 -
CASSVVPSGTYEQYF TGTGCCAGCAGTGTAGTCCCTAGCGGGACCTACGAGCAGTACTTC TRBV6-1 TRBD2 TRBJ2-7 -
CASSKAETCAHEQYF TGTGCCAGCAGCAAAGCGGAGACTTGTGCCCACGAGCAGTACTTC TRBV21-1 - TRBJ2-7 -
CASSLGMGRTGGAYEQYF TGTGCCAGCAGCTTAGGAATGGGCAGAACAGGGGGTGCCTACGAGCAGTACTTC TRBV7-9 TRBD1 TRBJ2-7 few
CAITPGAGAPYEQYF TGTGCCATCACCCCTGGAGCGGGAGCTCCCTACGAGCAGTACTTC TRBV10-3 TRBD2 TRBJ2-7 few
CATSRDLMDTDTQYF TGTGCCACCAGCAGAGATCTGATGGACACAGATACGCAGTATTTT TRBV15 - TRBJ2-3 -
CASSLGFSGSISIQYF TGTGCCAGCAGCTTAGGGTTTAGCGGGAGTATTAGCATTCAGTACTTC TRBV7-2 TRBD2 TRBJ2-4 few
CASSYRVYYEQYF TGTGCCAGCAGCTACAGGGTTTACTACGAGCAGTACTTC TRBV7-2 - TRBJ2-7 -
CASSDRSWDRAGYTF TGTGCCAGCAGTGACCGTTCATGGGACAGGGCGGGCTACACCTTC TRBV6-4 TRBD1 TRBJ1-2 -
CASSPLGQGLYEQYF TGCGCCAGCAGCCCGTTAGGACAGGGTCTGTACGAGCAGTACTTC TRBV5-1 TRBD1 TRBJ2-7 -
CVGLAVTGELFF TGTGTAGGACTAGCGGTTACCGGGGAGCTGTTTTTT TRBV2 TRBD2 TRBJ2-2 -
CASSPLIYNEQFF TGTGCCAGCAGCCCCCTTATATACAATGAGCAGTTCTTC TRBV14 - TRBJ2-1 -
CASSEGGTGANVLTF TGTGCCAGCAGTGAAGGAGGAACTGGGGCCAACGTCCTGACTTTC TRBV6-1 - TRBJ2-6 -
CSARAQDPGSGRVDEQFF TGCAGTGCTAGAGCTCAGGACCCCGGATCCGGGAGGGTCGATGAGCAGTTCTTC TRBV20-1 TRBD2 TRBJ2-1 -
CSAWTAESSGANVLTF TGCAGTGCTTGGACGGCCGAATCCTCTGGGGCCAACGTCCTGACTTTC TRBV20-1 - TRBJ2-6 -
CAISKDSQQVNSSLHF TGTGCCATCAGTAAGGACAGCCAACAAGTAAATTCATCCCTCCACTTT TRBV10-3 - TRBJ1-6 once
CASSPGVLQGVEQYF TGCGCCAGCAGCCCCGGGGTACTACAAGGGGTCGAGCAGTACTTC TRBV5-1 - TRBJ2-7 few
CASSEDLGGEGTDTQYF TGTGCCAGCAGTGAAGACTTGGGGGGAGAAGGCACAGATACGCAGTATTTT TRBV6-1 - TRBJ2-3 -
CATSDLMAAGLETQYF TGTGCCACCAGTGATTTGATGGCGGCAGGGCTGGAGACCCAGTACTTC TRBV24-1 - TRBJ2-5 -
CSARSGQGIGSPLHF TGCAGTGCTAGATCCGGACAGGGGATAGGATCACCCCTCCACTTT TRBV20-1 TRBD1 TRBJ1-6 -
CASRETRGEGFF TGTGCCAGCAGGGAAACTAGGGGAGAGGGGTTCTTC TRBV28 - TRBJ2-1 -
CAIRMTQHLSGANVLTF TGTGCCATCAGGATGACACAGCATCTCTCTGGGGCCAACGTCCTGACTTTC TRBV10-3 - TRBJ2-6 few